This T cell receptor beta chain appears in the sequencing data of a study of T cell responses to AZD1222 COVID-19 vaccine. Overall study results and limits: Regions 160-218 and 743-854 held dominance among vaccine-associated CD4 TCRs, which spanned spike. Baseline testing showed seropositivity in only a handful of AZD1222 recipients.

J gave up 6 bases and V 3 bases, and 7 bases lay outside the gene matches. CDR3 length: 14 amino acids. In germline, CDR1 is DFQATT, CDR2 SNEGSKA (reference sequence). Details on this clone: Antigen specificity is unknown.

TCRdb keeps only in-frame clones here, not all; method: immunoSEQ multiplex PCR. The sample lists about 77,000 clones; roughly 90% were seen once. This clonotype was sampled from an adult who received the AZD1222 COVID-19 vaccine. This rearrangement joins TRBV20-1 to TRBJ2-1; 8 positions agree with TRBD2. The sample here was peripheral blood, taken 28 days after the second AZD1222 dose. CDR3 nucleotide sequence: TGCAGTGCTAGTAAGGCGACTAGCGTCAATGAGCAGTTCTTC. Protein product: CSASKATSVNEQFF.